These 30 T cell receptor beta chains were sequenced from one sample in a study of blood T cell repertoires in COVID-19. Sequencing used immunoSEQ multiplex PCR; TCRdb keeps in-frame clones, though not all of them. The sample consists of more than 250,000 clones, more than 70% of them appearing once. The sequenced sample was peripheral blood. These receptors all come from a woman aged 45-65 years with acute or convalescent COVID-19.

In this sample, this clone turned up once. The rearrangement links TRBV6-2 or TRBV6-3 to TRBJ2-1; 13 nucleotides agree with TRBD2. The V gene's germline CDR1 is MNHEY and CDR2 SVGEGT. V was pared by 6 bases and J by 8 bases, with 7 bases of the junction left unmatched. The CDR3 has 15 residues. CDR3 coding DNA: TGTGCCAGCAGCAGGACTAGCGGGAGATCGGATGAGCAGTTCTTC. Its protein product is CASSRTSGRSDEQFF.

A single count supports this clone. This rearrangement joins TRBV5-1 to TRBJ2-2; D not resolved. The CDR3 has 15 residues. The V end lost 3 bases, the J end lost 0 bases, and 9 bases lay between the germline ends. Looked up from germline, CDR1 is SGHRS and CDR2 is YFSETQ. CDR3 in DNA: TGCGCCAGCAGCTCCACTGACTCGAACACCGGGGAGCTGTTTTTT. Protein: CASSSTDSNTGELFF.

J is TRBJ2-7 and V is TRBV5-6, with D tentatively TRBD2 (5 bases). V was cut by 0 bases and J by 2 bases, with 9 bases left in between. The germline CDR1 and CDR2 sequences are SGHDT and YYEEEE. This CDR3 comprises 14 residues. The DNA of the CDR3 is TGTGCCAGCAGCTTGGGTGGGGAGACCTACGAGCAGTACTTC. Amino acids: CASSLGGETYEQYF.

The chain couples TRBV25-1 to TRBJ1-1; 9 nucleotides align to TRBD1. Germline CDR1 and CDR2: MGHDK and SYGVNS. The CDR3 contains 14 residues. Losses at the gene ends were 7 bases for V and 1 base for J; bases not matched to a gene: 4. The CDR3 is CASTGGQGNTEAFF. CDR3 nucleotide sequence: TGTGCCAGCACCGGGGGACAGGGGAACACTGAAGCTTTCTTT.

The chain links TRBV7-2 to TRBJ2-4; the match to TRBD1 covers 8 bases. V lost 7 bases to trimming and J lost 2 bases; unmatched junction nucleotides: 7. Germline loops: CDR1 SGHTA, CDR2 FQGNSA. The CDR3 length is 15 residues. The CDR3 DNA sequence: TGTGCCAGCAACACGGACAGGGAGTCCAAAAACATTCAGTACTTC. Translation: CASNTDRESKNIQYF.

The chain carries TRBV14 and TRBJ1-4, with D unresolved. The CDR3 has 15 amino acids. The germline V gene has CDR1 SGHDN and CDR2 FVKESK. V was cut by 0 bases and J by 7 bases, with 12 bases left in between. In DNA, the CDR3 is TGTGCCAGCAGCCAAGAGGTCAACAGATTTGAAAAACTGTTTTTT. It translates to CASSQEVNRFEKLFF.

This chain uses TRBV9 with TRBJ1-4; no clear D. Trimming cost V 5 bases and J 5 bases, with 16 bases left between them. The CDR3 extends over 15 amino acids. CDR1 and CDR2 (germline): SGDLS, YYNGEE. The CDR3 protein is CASSREGWENEKLFF. The DNA of the CDR3 is TGTGCCAGCAGTCGCGAGGGCTGGGAAAATGAAAAACTGTTTTTT.

The rearrangement joins TRBV7-2 to TRBJ2-1, with D possibly TRBD2 on 7 matching bases. The V and J ends lost 6 bases and 5 bases respectively, with 14 bases between them. CDR3 length equals 14 residues. CDR1 and CDR2 from the germline V gene are SGHTA and FQGNSA. For the CDR3, the DNA is TGTGCCAGCAGGAGGGCGGGGGCCAACAATGAGCAGTTCTTC. This gives the protein CASRRAGANNEQFF.

The chain links TRBV19 to TRBJ1-5; D might be TRBD1 (5 bases). V was cut by 5 bases and J by 4 bases, with 12 bases left in between. The CDR3 consists of 14 residues. CDR1 LNHDA and CDR2 SQIVND come from the germline V gene (reference sequence). The CDR3 sequence is CASSSDSLNQPQHF. CDR3 nucleotides: TGTGCCAGTAGTTCAGACAGCCTAAATCAGCCCCAGCATTTT.

This sequence joins TRBV10-2 and TRBJ2-2, with TRBD2 matching over 8 bases. The germline V gene encodes CDR1 WSHSY and CDR2 SAAADI. This CDR3 spans 15 amino acids. Trimming removed 6 bases from V and 4 bases from J; junction bases left unmatched: 7. CDR3 nucleotide sequence: TGCGCCAGCAGGCCAGCGGGAGCTCCCACCGGGGAGCTGTTTTTT. It encodes CASRPAGAPTGELFF.

The genes are TRBV6-1 and TRBJ1-5, with 9 bases matching TRBD1. V lost 4 bases, J lost 2 bases, and 6 bases stayed unmatched. There are 16 residues in the CDR3. Germline V gene data show CDR1 as MNHNS and CDR2 as SASEGT. Here the CDR3 DNA reads TGTGCCAGCAGTGGCGGCCGGGACAGGGGCAATCAGCCCCAGCATTTT. Protein: CASSGGRDRGNQPQHF.

The chain uses TRBV7-2 and TRBJ2-2, with 7 bases lining up with TRBD1. V trimming: 8 bases; J trimming: 3 bases; junction bases outside the gene matches: 9. Germline V gives CDR1 SGHTA, CDR2 FQGNSA. The CDR3 sequence is 15 residues long. CDR3 loop: CASSGRTGDTGELFF. CDR3 coding DNA: TGTGCCAGCTCGGGGCGCACAGGGGACACCGGGGAGCTGTTTTTT.

The chain couples TRBV28 to TRBJ1-2; unclear D gene. The CDR3 has 13 amino acids. CDR1 MDHEN and CDR2 SYDVKM come from the germline V gene. The V end was cut by 5 bases, the J end by 4 bases, with 11 bases between. The CDR3 protein is CASSPPQRYGYTF. CDR3 sequence (DNA): TGTGCCAGCAGTCCCCCGCAGCGCTATGGCTACACCTTC.

This chain links TRBV7-2 with TRBJ1-1, with a tentative D call TRBD1 (6 bases). The germline gives CDR1 SGHTA, CDR2 FQGNSA. Trimming shortened V by 5 bases and J by 2 bases, and 15 bases separated the two germline ends. CDR3 length: 15 residues. CDR3 sequence reads: CASSTGGQYNTEAFF. The CDR3 bases are TGTGCCAGCAGCACGGGCGGACAGTACAACACTGAAGCTTTCTTT. The full variable domain, with the rest looked up from reference TRBV7-2 and TRBJ1-1, is GAGVSQSPSNKVTEKGKDVELRCDPISGHTALYWYRQSLGQGLEFLIYFQGNSAPDKSGLPSDRFSAERTGGSVSTLTIQRTQQEDSAVYLCASSTGGQYNTEAFFGQGTRLTVV.

V and J are TRBV25-1 and TRBJ1-3, with TRBD1 matching 7 bases. The CDR3 is 15 amino acids. Per germline, CDR1 MGHDK and CDR2 SYGVNS. With V trimmed by 1 base and J by 2 bases, 2 bases remained unmatched. The CDR3 here is CASSESQGTGNTIYF. DNA for the CDR3: TGTGCCAGCAGTGAATCACAGGGGACTGGAAACACCATATATTTT.

V usage is TRBV5-4 and J usage is TRBJ2-2; possible D gene TRBD2, 5 bases. The CDR3 is 16 amino acids. The V gene lost 3 bases and the J gene lost 3 bases, with 15 bases spanning the gap. Germline CDR1 and CDR2: SGHNT and YYREEE (reference sequence). The CDR3 nucleotides are TGTGCCAGCAGCTCCGGAGCGCTAGCTGACACCGGGGAGCTGTTTTTT. This codes for CASSSGALADTGELFF.

The chain combines TRBV12-3 or TRBV12-4 with TRBJ2-1; D is unclear. This CDR3 contains 12 residues. With 3 bases removed from V and 6 bases from J, the gap between germline ends came to 6 bases. CDR3 sequence reads: CASSFDTNEQFF. In DNA, the CDR3 is TGTGCCAGCAGTTTTGACACCAATGAGCAGTTCTTC.

The chain employs TRBV18 and TRBJ2-2; 7 nucleotides align to TRBD1. CDR1 KGHSH and CDR2 LQKENI come from the germline V gene. V shed 6 bases, J shed 3 bases, and the junction held 4 bases outside the gene matches. CDR3 length equals 14 residues. The CDR3 DNA reads as TGTGCCAGCTCGACGACAGGGTACACCGGGGAGCTGTTTTTT. This encodes CASSTTGYTGELFF.

This clone was recorded only once. The chain joins TRBV19 to TRBJ2-7, with 10 positions matching TRBD2. CDR1 is LNHDA, CDR2 SQIVND, per germline (reference sequence). CDR3 length: 14 residues. V gave up 5 bases and J gave up 6 bases; unmatched junction bases: 7. CDR3 region: CASSASGSAGEQYF. CDR3 bases: TGTGCCAGTAGTGCTAGCGGGAGTGCCGGCGAGCAGTACTTC.

The genes are TRBV5-5 and TRBJ1-6, with 9 bases fitting TRBD1. Germline CDR1 SGHKS, CDR2 YYEKEE (reference sequence). The CDR3 is 14 residues long. V lost 4 bases to trimming and J lost 6 bases; unmatched junction nucleotides: 2. CDR3: CASSPDRGNSPLHF. The CDR3 nucleotides are TGTGCCAGCAGCCCGGACAGGGGTAATTCACCCCTCCACTTT.

V usage is TRBV30 and J usage is TRBJ1-1; no firm D call. V was shortened by 4 bases and J by 0 bases, with 6 bases between the two germline ends. The CDR3 is 12 amino acids. The V gene's germline CDR1 is GTSNPN and CDR2 SVGIG (reference sequence). In DNA form, the CDR3 reads TGTGCCTGGACGGGAATGAACACTGAAGCTTTCTTT. This gives the protein CAWTGMNTEAFF.

This chain connects TRBV19 to TRBJ2-2; tentatively, D is TRBD1 (6 bases). V was clipped by 2 bases and J by 1 base, with 8 bases between them. The CDR3 is 15 amino acids. Germline CDR1 is LNHDA and CDR2 is SQIVND (reference sequence). CDR3 nucleotide sequence: TGTGCCAGTAGTATAAGGGGGTGGAACACCGGGGAGCTGTTTTTT. Its protein product is CASSIRGWNTGELFF.

The chain recombines TRBV24-1 with TRBJ1-4; 7 nucleotides align to TRBD1. The CDR3 spans 16 residues. The junction had 13 bases not matched to a gene; V was cut back by 5 bases and J by 8 bases. Germline V gene lookup returns CDR1 KGHDR and CDR2 SFDVKD. The CDR3 loop is CATSAPNRGGNEKLFF. Written as DNA, the CDR3 is TGTGCCACCAGTGCCCCGAACAGGGGAGGAAACGAAAAACTGTTTTTT.

The chain couples TRBV7-9 to TRBJ1-6; 9 nucleotides line up with TRBD1. V dropped 4 bases and J dropped 15; count of bases not matched to a gene: 7. The V gene's germline CDR1 is SEHNR and CDR2 FQNEAQ (reference sequence). The CDR3 totals 13 residues. The CDR3 here is CASSSGDRADLHF. CDR3 bases: TGTGCCAGCAGCTCTGGGGACAGGGCGGACCTCCACTTT. Full variable domain (outside the CDR3, taken from reference TRBV7-9 and TRBJ1-6): DTGVSQNPRHKITKRGQNVTFRCDPISEHNRLYWYRQTLGQGPEFLTYFQNEAQLEKSRLLSDRFSAERPKGSFSTLEIQRTEQGDSAMYLCASSSGDRADLHFGNGTRLTVT.

The chain links TRBV7-9 to TRBJ2-7, with D possibly TRBD2 on 5 matching bases. Trimming removed 5 bases from V and 0 bases from J, with 11 bases in between. CDR3 length: 14 amino acids. Per germline, CDR1 SEHNR and CDR2 FQNEAQ (reference sequence). CDR3 loop: CASSLDGDSYEQYV. In DNA, the CDR3 is TGTGCCAGCAGCCTAGACGGGGACTCCTACGAGCAGTACGTC.

The chain combines TRBV28 with TRBJ2-1; 7 nucleotides agree with TRBD2. The CDR3 totals 13 residues. Unmatched junction bases numbered 5, after V lost 8 bases and J lost 4 bases. The germline CDR1 and CDR2 sequences are MDHEN and SYDVKM. The chain's CDR3 is CASGASGYNEQFF. CDR3 DNA sequence: TGTGCCAGCGGGGCTAGCGGTTACAATGAGCAGTTCTTC.

The chain combines TRBV18 with TRBJ2-7; 10 bases match TRBD1. Trimming cost V 4 bases and J 0 bases; bases outside gene matches: 6. The CDR3 consists of 16 residues. Germline V gene sequence: CDR1 KGHSH, CDR2 LQKENI. The CDR3: CASSRLRTGGSYEQYF. CDR3 in DNA: TGTGCCAGCTCACGACTAAGGACAGGGGGCTCCTACGAGCAGTACTTC. The whole variable domain, filled in from reference TRBV18 and TRBJ2-7, reads NAGVMQNPRHLVRRRGQEARLRCSPMKGHSHVYWYRQLPEEGLKFMVYLQKENIIDESGMPKERFSAEFPKEGPSILRIQQVVRGDSAAYFCASSRLRTGGSYEQYFGPGTRLTVT.

This clone was detected once. The V gene is TRBV7-2, the J gene TRBJ2-1, with a possible D match to TRBD1 (7 bases). CDR1 is SGHTA and CDR2 is FQGNSA in the germline V gene. Deletions cut 4 bases from V and 1 base from J, with 23 bases between. The CDR3 contains 19 residues. As DNA, the CDR3 is TGTGCCAGCAGCTACACAGGGGTTGGGGGGAGGTGGTCCTACAATGAGCAGTTCTTC. Translation gives CASSYTGVGGRWSYNEQFF. Combining the CDR3 with reference TRBV7-2 and TRBJ2-1 gives the whole variable domain GAGVSQSPSNKVTEKGKDVELRCDPISGHTALYWYRQSLGQGLEFLIYFQGNSAPDKSGLPSDRFSAERTGGSVSTLTIQRTQQEDSAVYLCASSYTGVGGRWSYNEQFFGPGTRLTVL.

Only one count was recorded for this clone. The V gene is TRBV4-3, the J gene TRBJ2-3; 8 bases agree with TRBD2. CDR1 and CDR2 (germline): LGHNA, YSLEER. The CDR3 is made up of 16 amino acids. The junction had 5 bases not matched to a gene; V was cut back by 0 bases and J by 3 bases. The CDR3 is CASSQDLPSGTDTQYF. CDR3 in DNA: TGCGCCAGCAGCCAAGATCTTCCTAGCGGGACAGATACGCAGTATTTT.

The chain links TRBV19 to TRBJ1-1; no firm D call. Trimming took 6 bases from V and 0 from J, leaving 5 bases between them. Germline V gene sequence: CDR1 LNHDA, CDR2 SQIVND (reference sequence). The CDR3 consists of 12 residues. CDR3 bases: TGTGCCAGTAGCGGGATGAACACTGAAGCTTTCTTT. Translated: CASSGMNTEAFF.